This T cell receptor (beta chain) is from a study of cytomegalovirus exposure and HLA in healthy donors. Overall study: As an earlier analysis found, roughly 180 million T cells yielded 90 million to 140 million unique TCR beta sequences.

With regard to this clone: Its specificity is unknown.

The trim removed 3 bases at V and 2 bases at J, leaving 0 bases unmatched. Germline V gene sequence: CDR1 SGHRS, CDR2 YFSETQ. CDR3 size: 15 residues. Overall study results and limits: According to a later analysis, most TCR beta chains associated with CMV appeared HLA-restricted. One variant, a missense change in DCLRE1C, was linked in a later analysis to TCR beta V- and J-gene trimming. Immune exposure data for these donors was limited to CMV serostatus.

The PCR used 60 Vbeta and 13 Jbeta primers. Sequenced by immunoSEQ multiplex PCR; TCRdb stores in-frame clones only, minus some. The profile covers approximately 150,000 clones, with around 80% appearing a single time and less than 3.5% taken by the ten largest. V gene TRBV5-1 combines with J gene TRBJ2-2, with 11 bases fitting TRBD1. Sample: PBMCs. This receptor was taken from a woman in her 30s in good health and CMV-seronegative. CDR3 bases: TGCGCCAGCAGCTGGACAGGGGGCAACACCGGGGAGCTGTTTTTT. Translated: CASSWTGGNTGELFF.